The rows below give T cell receptor beta chains drawn from one sample of a study of blood T cell repertoires in COVID-19. Generated by immunoSEQ multiplex PCR, the TCRdb table keeps only in-frame clones and is missing some. The sample yields 150,000 to 200,000 clones, 70% to 85% seen once. Sequencing used peripheral blood. The receptors derive from an elderly woman with acute or convalescent COVID-19. Each CDR3 is given with its conserved first and last residue. The order of the fields is CDR3 protein, CDR3 DNA, clone size, J gene, D gene, V gene. D genes are given only for firm matches. Where a row states a size, it is once, few, many or the class of an expanded clone; other rows omit it.

CASSQGGQGSETQYF,TGTGCCAGCAGTCAGGGTGGACAGGGGTCGGAGACCCAGTACTTC,.,TRBJ2-5,TRBD1,TRBV28
CASSRGDYGYTF,TGTGCCAGCAGCCGCGGGGACTATGGCTACACCTTC,.,TRBJ1-2,.,TRBV7-9
CASSRTDRDYEQYF,TGTGCCAGCAGCCGGACAGACCGAGACTACGAGCAGTACTTC,.,TRBJ2-7,.,TRBV5-4
CASSEWTSGSYEQYF,TGTGCCAGCAGTGAATGGACTAGCGGTTCCTACGAGCAGTACTTC,.,TRBJ2-7,TRBD2,TRBV6-1
CASSAIDRGSGNTIYF,TGTGCCAGCAGCGCGATAGACAGGGGCTCTGGAAACACCATATATTTT,few,TRBJ1-3,TRBD1,TRBV7-8
CASSLETSSGDTQYF,TGTGCCAGCAGCTTGGAGACTTCGTCGGGGGATACGCAGTATTTT,.,TRBJ2-3,.,TRBV5-8
CASSDEAGGEQYF,TGTGCCAGCAGTGATGAGGCAGGGGGAGAGCAGTACTTC,.,TRBJ2-7,TRBD1,TRBV2
CASSIGWLAGDTGELFF,TGTGCCAGTAGTATAGGATGGCTAGCGGGAGACACCGGGGAGCTGTTTTTT,.,TRBJ2-2,TRBD2,TRBV19
CASSLGQGFPYGYTF,TGTGCCAGCAGCTTAGGGCAGGGATTTCCCTATGGCTACACCTTC,.,TRBJ1-2,.,TRBV7-2
CASSQQLADNEQFF,TGTGCCAGCAGCCAACAGCTAGCCGACAATGAGCAGTTCTTC,.,TRBJ2-1,.,TRBV3-1/TRBV3-2
CASSLAVAGGQETQYF,TGTGCCAGCAGCTTAGCAGTAGCGGGAGGGCAAGAGACCCAGTACTTC,.,TRBJ2-5,TRBD2,TRBV7-2
CAWGARTDQPQHF,TGTGCCTGGGGGGCTCGAACCGATCAGCCCCAGCATTTT,.,TRBJ1-5,.,TRBV30
CASSTQSTRYNEQFF,TGTGCCAGCAGCACACAGTCGACACGTTACAATGAGCAGTTCTTC,.,TRBJ2-1,.,TRBV9
CASSPQGENTEAFF,TGTGCCAGCAGTCCACAGGGCGAGAACACTGAAGCTTTCTTT,.,TRBJ1-1,.,TRBV27
CAWSADRGYSEQYF,TGTGCCTGGAGTGCCGACCGGGGGTATTCCGAGCAGTACTTC,once,TRBJ2-7,.,TRBV30
CASSESGRREAFF,TGTGCCAGCAGTGAATCGGGTCGGCGTGAAGCTTTCTTT,.,TRBJ1-1,.,TRBV2
CASSLKGNSPLHF,TGTGCCAGCAGTTTAAAGGGGAATTCACCCCTCCACTTT,.,TRBJ1-6,.,TRBV12-3/TRBV12-4
CASSRGQNLAGGWETQYF,TGTGCCAGTAGTAGGGGACAGAACTTAGCGGGAGGGTGGGAGACCCAGTACTTC,once,TRBJ2-5,TRBD2,TRBV19
CASSIDTNYGYTF,TGTGCCAGTAGTATAGATACTAACTATGGCTACACCTTC,.,TRBJ1-2,.,TRBV19
CASSVAPTSGGSYEQYF,TGTGCCAGCAGCGTAGCCCCGACTAGCGGGGGCTCCTACGAGCAGTACTTC,.,TRBJ2-7,TRBD2,TRBV9
CASSAGTSGRYNEQFF,TGTGCCAGCTCAGCCGGGACTAGCGGGCGGTACAATGAGCAGTTCTTC,.,TRBJ2-1,TRBD2,TRBV6-4
CASSFGDTTGELFF,TGTGCCAGCAGTTTTGGGGACACCACCGGGGAGCTGTTTTTT,.,TRBJ2-2,.,TRBV27
CASSVSGGRDLNEQFF,TGTGCCAGCAGCGTCTCGGGCGGGAGGGATTTAAATGAGCAGTTCTTC,.,TRBJ2-1,TRBD2,TRBV9
CASSQNAGDQPQHF,TGTGCCAGCAGTCAGAATGCAGGGGATCAGCCCCAGCATTTT,.,TRBJ1-5,.,TRBV2
CASAPGTQSYEQYF,TGTGCCAGCGCTCCCGGGACTCAGTCCTACGAGCAGTACTTC,.,TRBJ2-7,.,TRBV7-6
CASSFLGAGTEAFF,TGTGCCAGCAGCTTTTTGGGGGCGGGCACTGAAGCTTTCTTT,.,TRBJ1-1,.,TRBV5-6
CSVSFGGEETQYF,TGCAGCGTGTCCTTCGGGGGGGAAGAGACCCAGTACTTC,.,TRBJ2-5,TRBD2,TRBV29-1
CASSPWATQGTGEQYF,TGTGCCAGCTCACCTTGGGCTACACAGGGGACTGGCGAGCAGTACTTC,once,TRBJ2-7,.,TRBV18
CASSLAGGAYNEQFF,TGTGCCAGCAGTTTAGCGGGGGGAGCCTACAATGAGCAGTTCTTC,.,TRBJ2-1,TRBD2,TRBV7-2
CASSTGTSGIDEQFF,TGCGCCAGCAGTACCGGGACTAGCGGGATAGATGAGCAGTTCTTC,.,TRBJ2-1,TRBD2,TRBV5-1
CASSSGVRGKNTEAFF,TGTGCCAGCAGCTCCGGAGTCCGGGGAAAGAACACTGAAGCTTTCTTT,.,TRBJ1-1,.,TRBV9
CASSFWISGSRPYEQYF,TGTGCCAGCAGTTTCTGGATAAGCGGGAGTCGGCCCTACGAGCAGTACTTC,few,TRBJ2-7,TRBD2,TRBV28
CASQGAWVNTEAFF,TGTGCCAGTCAGGGGGCTTGGGTGAACACTGAAGCTTTCTTT,.,TRBJ1-1,TRBD1,TRBV19
CASSSRVHNEQFF,TGTGCCAGCAGTTCCAGGGTTCATAATGAGCAGTTCTTC,.,TRBJ2-1,.,TRBV7-9
CASSHRGNEKLFF,TGTGCCAGTAGTCACAGGGGAAATGAAAAACTGTTTTTT,.,TRBJ1-4,TRBD1,TRBV19
CASSVGRGTQYF,TGTGCCAGCAGCGTAGGTAGGGGCACGCAGTATTTT,.,TRBJ2-3,.,TRBV9
CAISTENNEKLFF,TGTGCCATAAGTACAGAGAACAATGAAAAACTGTTTTTT,.,TRBJ1-4,.,TRBV10-3
CASSGGPQETQYF,TGTGCCAGCTCGGGGGGCCCCCAAGAGACCCAGTACTTC,.,TRBJ2-5,.,TRBV5-6
CASRKRQGAGGELFF,TGTGCCAGCAGAAAAAGACAGGGGGCTGGCGGGGAGCTGTTTTTT,.,TRBJ2-2,TRBD1,TRBV27
CASSVRASGSGEQFF,TGTGCCAGCAGCGTTCGGGCTAGCGGGAGCGGTGAGCAGTTCTTC,.,TRBJ2-1,TRBD2,TRBV9
CASGQSRNTGELFF,TGTGCCAGCGGACAGTCCCGTAACACCGGGGAGCTGTTTTTT,.,TRBJ2-2,.,TRBV2
CASRGQENTEAFF,TGTGCCAGCAGAGGACAGGAGAACACTGAAGCTTTCTTT,.,TRBJ1-1,TRBD1,TRBV13
CASSDTGGTEAFF,TGTGCCAGCAGTGACACAGGGGGCACTGAAGCTTTCTTT,.,TRBJ1-1,TRBD1,TRBV6-1
CASSQVVSAGEADTQYF,TGCGCCAGCAGCCAAGTCGTATCAGCGGGAGAGGCAGATACGCAGTATTTT,.,TRBJ2-3,TRBD2,TRBV4-3
CASSGVSSNTEAFF,TGCGCCAGCAGTGGTGTATCGTCGAACACTGAAGCTTTCTTT,.,TRBJ1-1,.,TRBV10-1
CASSISRGARNTGELFF,TGTGCCAGTAGTATTAGTCGGGGGGCGAGGAACACCGGGGAGCTGTTTTTT,.,TRBJ2-2,.,TRBV19
CSVASIYEQYF,TGCAGCGTAGCGTCCATCTACGAGCAGTACTTC,.,TRBJ2-7,.,TRBV29-1
CASKGDRVGNEQFF,TGTGCCAGCAAAGGGGACAGGGTGGGGAATGAGCAGTTCTTC,.,TRBJ2-1,TRBD1,TRBV7-2
CASSRREEGVLGYTF,TGTGCCAGCTCAAGGAGGGAAGAAGGAGTCCTTGGCTACACCTTC,once,TRBJ1-2,.,TRBV18
CASSFSGTGVGNEQFF,TGCGCCAGCAGCTTCTCCGGGACAGGGGTAGGAAATGAGCAGTTCTTC,.,TRBJ2-1,TRBD1,TRBV5-1
CASSQSDRGAQFF,TGTGCCAGCAGCCAATCGGACAGAGGGGCACAGTTCTTC,.,TRBJ2-1,.,TRBV16
CASSQRQGFYNEQFF,TGTGCCAGCAGTCAGCGACAGGGGTTCTACAATGAGCAGTTCTTC,.,TRBJ2-1,TRBD1,TRBV27
CSASLREGVDTQYF,TGCAGTGCTAGTCTGCGGGAGGGGGTAGATACGCAGTATTTT,.,TRBJ2-3,TRBD2,TRBV20-1
CASSPGQVGQPQHF,TGTGCCAGCAGCCCCGGACAGGTGGGGCAGCCCCAGCATTTT,.,TRBJ1-5,TRBD1,TRBV7-6
CASSAEITDTQYF,TGCGCCAGCAGTGCTGAGATCACAGATACGCAGTATTTT,.,TRBJ2-3,.,TRBV10-1
CASSATGLTQETQYF,TGCGCCAGCAGCGCGACAGGCCTTACCCAAGAGACCCAGTACTTC,.,TRBJ2-5,.,TRBV5-1
CASSVRQGARAYEQYF,TGTGCCAGCAGCGTTCGACAGGGGGCGAGGGCCTACGAGCAGTACTTC,.,TRBJ2-7,TRBD1,TRBV9
CASSPGAETEAFF,TGTGCCAGCAGCCCAGGGGCGGAAACTGAAGCTTTCTTT,.,TRBJ1-1,.,TRBV7-9
CASSLQGALDIQYF,TGTGCCAGCAGCTTACAGGGGGCCCTGGACATTCAGTACTTC,.,TRBJ2-4,TRBD1,TRBV5-4